This T cell receptor beta chain was observed in a study of T cell repertoires in cytomegalovirus infection. Of note for this clonotype: Antigen unknown. A clone one base away is much larger, so this may be a read error.

TCRdb itself ran the reads through MiXCR, one entry per CDR3 protein. This table holds roughly 76,000 distinct CDR3 sequences, about 4% found once. Germline V gene lookup returns CDR1 MDHEN and CDR2 SYDVKM. The CDR3 sequence is 15 residues long. Points from the study as a whole: CMV-specific HLA-C-restricted TCR beta clonotypes dominated the ex vivo response.

Sequencing used PBMCs. The sequence was obtained from a human donor in good health (CMV status not recorded). Some clones in this sample may be carry-over from other donors' samples. This rearrangement joins TRBV28 to TRBJ1-4; 7 bases are shared with TRBD1. The CDR3 sequence: CASSSETGRREKLLF. Written as DNA, the CDR3 is TGTGCCAGCAGTTCGGAGACAGGGCGTCGGGAAAAACTGCTTTTT.